Following are 27 T cell receptor beta chains from one sample sequenced in a study of beta chain features in type 1 diabetes. Expressed TCRB transcripts were sequenced, since all the RNA that had been isolated was reverse transcribed. Clones were sequenced by immunoSEQ multiplex PCR, and TCRdb holds only the in-frame ones, with some missing. This table holds roughly 300,000 clones, 14% found once. Material: central memory CD4+ T cells from blood. These receptors were taken from a man aged 25 to 40 in good health.

V is TRBV6-4 and J is TRBJ2-1, with TRBD1 matching 9 bases. Germline CDR1 MRHNA, CDR2 SNTAGT. The trim removed 2 bases at V and 9 bases at J, leaving 5 bases unmatched. CDR3 size: 14 residues. CDR3 nucleotide sequence: TGTGCCAGCAGTGACCTGGGGACAGGGCGTGAGCAGTTCTTC. It specifies CASSDLGTGREQFF.

CDR3 bases: TGCGCCAGCAGCCAATACAGGGCCACTGAAGCTTTCTTT. It is translated as CASSQYRATEAFF. V gene TRBV5-1 combines with J gene TRBJ1-1, with D possibly matching TRBD1 (6 bases). With 4 bases removed from V and 4 bases from J, the gap between germline ends came to 11 bases. The CDR3 is 13 residues long. CDR1 is SGHRS and CDR2 is YFSETQ in the germline V gene.

This chain uses TRBV7-6 with TRBJ2-7; D gene ambiguous. The DNA end is more similar to TRBJ2-5, so the J call may be wrong. The CDR3 is made up of 14 amino acids. In germline, CDR1 is SGHVS, CDR2 FNYEAQ. The CDR3 DNA is TGTGCCAGCAGCTTAGCTCGGTATCAAGAGACCCAGTACTTC. Translation: CASSLARYQETQYF.

This clone was found many times. The rearrangement links TRBV2 to TRBJ2-3; D remains ambiguous. This CDR3 is 12 amino acids long. Between the trimmed V and J ends, which lost 4 bases and 2 bases, there was a span of 4 bases. CDR1 SNHLY and CDR2 FYNNEI come from the germline V gene. CDR3 bases: TGTGCCAGCAGTGTTATCACAGATACGCAGTATTTT. It specifies CASSVITDTQYF.

This clone was counted between two and nine times. The V and J genes are TRBV7-2 and TRBJ2-1; TRBD2 agrees at 12 bases. V dropped 6 bases and J dropped 4; count of bases not matched to a gene: 4. The CDR3 has 15 amino acids. From germline, CDR1 is SGHTA and CDR2 FQGNSA. The CDR3 sequence is CASRRLAGEYNEQFF. CDR3 coding DNA: TGTGCCAGCAGGAGACTAGCGGGGGAATACAATGAGCAGTTCTTC.

This clone turned up a few times. The chain has TRBV6-1 and TRBJ2-7; D remains unclear. The CDR3 has 16 residues. Germline V gives CDR1 MNHNS, CDR2 SASEGT. V was pared by 1 base and J by 1 base, with 14 bases between. CDR3 nucleotides: TGTGCCAGCAGTGAAGGGTTCATGGGTCGGTCCTACGAGCAGTACTTC. It yields the protein CASSEGFMGRSYEQYF.

This clone was observed a handful of times. Different DNA sequences within this sample yield the same CDR3. The V and J genes are TRBV5-4 and TRBJ1-2; no definite D call. Trimming left V 2 bases short and J 1 base short, with 6 bases between. This CDR3 contains 13 residues. Germline V lookup: CDR1 SGHNT, CDR2 YYREEE (reference sequence). The CDR3 coding sequence is TGTGCCAGCAGCTTCGACGGTAACTATGGCTACACCTTC. Its protein product is CASSFDGNYGYTF.

This clone was counted at least ten times. The rearrangement links TRBV6-6 to TRBJ1-2, with a weak D call TRBD1 (6 bases). CDR3 length: 12 amino acids. The V gene's germline CDR1 is MNHNY and CDR2 SVGAGI (reference sequence). Between the trimmed V and J ends, which lost 7 bases and 4 bases, there was a span of 10 bases. Written as DNA, the CDR3 is TGTGCCAGCACCGGACAGAGCTATGGCTACACCTTC. It encodes CASTGQSYGYTF.

The chain combines TRBV5-6 with TRBJ1-5; D is ambiguous. The CDR3 spans 12 residues. Germline CDR1 and CDR2: SGHDT and YYEEEE. Trimming pared 4 bases from V and 7 bases from J, leaving 9 bases between. The CDR3 loop reads CASSGHEQPQHF. CDR3 DNA sequence: TGTGCCAGCAGCGGGCACGAACAGCCCCAGCATTTT.

This clone appeared a few times. The gene calls are TRBV11-2 and TRBJ2-3; a possible D gene is TRBD1 (6 bases). The CDR3 runs 13 residues. The ends were cut back, 3 bases at V and 3 bases at J, with 7 bases in the middle. Germline CDR1 SGHAT, CDR2 FQNNGV. The CDR3 coding sequence is TGTGCCAGCAGCTTTACAGGGACAGATACGCAGTATTTT. This sequence encodes CASSFTGTDTQYF.

This clone was counted only a few times. The rearrangement joins TRBV4-2 to TRBJ1-4; TRBD1 matches at 8 bases. The V gene end was trimmed by 4 bases and the J gene end by 1 base; junction bases not matched to a gene: 5. This CDR3 region has 16 residues. Per germline, CDR1 LGHNA and CDR2 YNFKEQ. The chain's CDR3 is CASSPGTGRTNEKLFF. The DNA for the CDR3 is TGTGCCAGCAGCCCTGGGACAGGAAGAACTAATGAAAAACTGTTTTTT.

The table lists this clone with a few counts. A far larger clone is just one base off, so this is likely a read error. This sample also contains other DNA sequences that code for the same CDR3. The chain recombines TRBV5-4 with TRBJ2-1; the match to TRBD2 covers 9 bases. V lost 5 bases, J lost 0 bases, and 6 bases stayed unmatched. Germline V CDR1 and CDR2: SGHNT, YYREEE (reference sequence). This CDR3 is built from 16 residues. DNA of the CDR3: TGTGCCAGCAGTATAGCGGGGGCGAGCTCCTACAATGAGCAGTTCTTC. Amino acids: CASSIAGASSYNEQFF.

The V call is TRBV7-9, the J call TRBJ2-5; D is uncertain. The CDR3 extends over 15 amino acids. CDR1 and CDR2 (germline): SEHNR, FQNEAQ (reference sequence). Between the trimmed V and J ends, which lost 4 bases and 4 bases, there was a span of 16 bases. This CDR3 is CASSYKERSGETQYF. The CDR3 nucleotides read TGTGCCAGCAGCTACAAGGAGAGGTCTGGAGAGACCCAGTACTTC.

The rearrangement joins TRBV13 to TRBJ2-5; 11 bases fit TRBD2. Germline V gene data show CDR1 as PRHDT and CDR2 as FYEKMQ (reference sequence). CDR3 length: 16 amino acids. V gave up 0 bases and J gave up 5 bases; unmatched junction bases: 5. CDR3 nucleotide sequence: TGTGCCAGCAGCTTAGGCCGCCTAGCGGGAGGCGAGACCCAGTACTTC. Translating gives CASSLGRLAGGETQYF.

The chain is built from TRBV5-4 and TRBJ2-3; D might be TRBD2 (6 bases). V dropped 4 bases and J dropped 0 bases, with 21 bases sitting between them. This CDR3 comprises 18 residues. CDR1 SGHNT and CDR2 YYREEE come from the germline V gene (reference sequence). CDR3 bases: TGTGCCAGCAGCAGAGGTCCCCAGCCGGGGAGGAGCACAGATACGCAGTATTTT. Translation: CASSRGPQPGRSTDTQYF.

A few counts support this clone. This chain joins TRBV7-2 and TRBJ2-7; D gene unclear. The CDR3 is 14 residues long. Trimming took off 1 base at V and 4 bases at J, with 11 bases between the two ends. Germline CDR1 is SGHTA and CDR2 is FQGNSA. The CDR3 nucleotides are TGTGCCAGCAGCTTAGAGAGGTCTGGATACGAGCAGTACTTC. Translation gives CASSLERSGYEQYF.

This clone has more than one count but fewer than ten. V usage is TRBV6-1 and J usage is TRBJ2-2, with D possibly matching TRBD2 (5 bases). CDR1 is MNHNS and CDR2 is SASEGT in the germline V gene. Trimming shortened V by 2 bases and J by 0 bases, and 13 bases separated the two germline ends. The CDR3 has 17 amino acids. CDR3 region: CASSELGGRANTGELFF. As DNA, the CDR3 is TGTGCCAGCAGTGAACTAGGAGGAAGGGCGAACACCGGGGAGCTGTTTTTT.

The J gene is TRBJ1-2, the V gene TRBV19; D remains unclear. CDR1 and CDR2 (germline): LNHDA, SQIVND (reference sequence). There are 19 residues in the CDR3. V lost 5 bases to trimming and J lost 0 bases, with 25 bases between them. The CDR3 DNA reads as TGTGCCAGTAGTCCAGCCAGGACGCTGGCTTCGGCCGCTAACTATGGCTACACCTTC. This encodes CASSPARTLASAANYGYTF.

This clone was picked up one time. The genes are TRBV7-2 and TRBJ2-1; D is perhaps TRBD1 (5 bases). CDR3 size: 13 residues. Germline-derived CDR1 and CDR2 are SGHTA and FQGNSA. The V end was cut by 2 bases, the J end by 5 bases, with 7 bases between. The CDR3 sequence is CASSLKQDNEQFF. The CDR3, as DNA: TGTGCCAGCAGCTTAAAACAGGACAATGAGCAGTTCTTC.

This clone showed up many times. The rearrangement joins TRBV7-7 to TRBJ2-5, with a weak D call TRBD1 (6 bases). The CDR3 has 15 amino acids. The germline CDR1 and CDR2 sequences are SSHAT and FNYEAQ (reference sequence). V lost 5 bases and J 2 bases, leaving 15 bases between the germline ends. The CDR3 region is CASSRRVGQQETQYF. In nucleotides, the CDR3 is TGTGCCAGCAGCCGCCGGGTGGGACAACAAGAGACCCAGTACTTC.

The gene calls are TRBV2 and TRBJ2-1; D ambiguous. The length of the CDR3 is 13 residues. Germline V CDR1 and CDR2: SNHLY, FYNNEI. V gave up 6 bases and J gave up 0 bases, with 6 bases separating them. CDR3 nucleotides: TGTGCCAGCAGCACCAGCTCCTACAATGAGCAGTTCTTC. It yields the protein CASSTSSYNEQFF. The complete variable domain, with remaining parts taken from reference TRBV2 and TRBJ2-1, reads EPEVTQTPSHQVTQMGQEVILRCVPISNHLYFYWYRQILGQKVEFLVSFYNNEISEKSEIFDDQFSVERPDGSNFTLKIRSTKLEDSAMYFCASSTSSYNEQFFGPGTRLTVL.

This clone was counted ten times or more. This sequence joins TRBV7-9 and TRBJ2-7; 11 bases align to TRBD2. The CDR3 has 15 residues. With 1 base clipped from V and 9 bases from J, the junction kept 8 bases outside the gene matches. Germline lookup yields CDR1 SEHNR and CDR2 FQNEAQ (reference sequence). CDR3 nucleotides: TGTGCCAGCAGCTTAGGAACTAGCGGGAGTGAGCGGCAGTACGTC. This sequence encodes CASSLGTSGSERQYV.

V gene TRBV27 combines with J gene TRBJ1-6; D not certain. This CDR3 has 13 residues. The germline gives CDR1 MNHEY, CDR2 SMNVEV (reference sequence). The V gene lost 5 bases and the J gene lost 8 bases, with 10 bases spanning the gap. The CDR3 loop is CASSTAPYSPLHF. DNA of the CDR3: TGTGCCAGCAGTACCGCTCCGTATTCACCCCTCCACTTT.

V usage is TRBV29-1 and J usage is TRBJ2-5, with TRBD2 matching over 8 bases. Germline V gene data show CDR1 as SQVTM and CDR2 as ANQGSEA. V lost 4 bases and J lost 4; bases outside the gene matches: 8. The CDR3 is made up of 14 amino acids. This CDR3 reads CSVGQAGVVETQYF. In DNA form, the CDR3 reads TGCAGCGTTGGTCAAGCGGGAGTCGTAGAGACCCAGTACTTC.

This clone was observed a few times. This rearrangement joins TRBV6-1 to TRBJ2-5; D is possibly TRBD1 (6 bases). CDR3 length: 14 residues. The germline gives CDR1 MNHNS, CDR2 SASEGT. V was cut by 1 base and J by 1 base, with 7 bases left in between. The CDR3 bases are TGTGCCAGCAGTGAAGTACAGGGCCAAGAGACCCAGTACTTC. Translating it yields CASSEVQGQETQYF.

This clone has a handful of counts. The genes are TRBV2 and TRBJ2-3; D is undetermined. Trimming left V 8 bases short and J 6 bases short, with 15 bases between. There are 13 residues in the CDR3. Germline V gene lookup returns CDR1 SNHLY and CDR2 FYNNEI. The CDR3 is CASPILTGDTQYF. For the CDR3, the DNA is TGTGCCAGCCCCATATTAACTGGGGATACGCAGTATTTT.

The V gene is TRBV29-1, the J gene TRBJ1-2, with 12 bases matching TRBD1. The V gene's germline CDR1 is SQVTM and CDR2 ANQGSEA. The V gene end was trimmed by 6 bases and the J gene end by 8 bases; junction bases not matched to a gene: 7. The CDR3 is 13 residues long. This CDR3 reads CSVRDRGLHGYTF. Written as DNA, the CDR3 is TGCAGCGTACGGGACAGGGGGCTGCACGGCTACACCTTC.